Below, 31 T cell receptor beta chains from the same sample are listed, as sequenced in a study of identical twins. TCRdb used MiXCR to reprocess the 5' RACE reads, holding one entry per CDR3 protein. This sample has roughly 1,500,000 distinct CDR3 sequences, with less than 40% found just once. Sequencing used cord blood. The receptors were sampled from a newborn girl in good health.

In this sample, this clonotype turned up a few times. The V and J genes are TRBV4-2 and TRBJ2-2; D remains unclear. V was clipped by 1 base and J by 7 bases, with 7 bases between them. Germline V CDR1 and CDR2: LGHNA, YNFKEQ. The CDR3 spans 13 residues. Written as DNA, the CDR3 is TGTGCCAGCAGCCAAGGAAGGGTCGGGGAGCTGTTTTTT. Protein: CASSQGRVGELFF.

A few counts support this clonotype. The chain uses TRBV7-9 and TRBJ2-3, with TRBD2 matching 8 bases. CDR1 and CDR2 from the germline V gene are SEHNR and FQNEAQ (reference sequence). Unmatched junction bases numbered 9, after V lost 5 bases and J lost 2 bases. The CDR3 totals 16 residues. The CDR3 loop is CASSPTPGLDTDTQYF. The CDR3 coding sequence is TGTGCCAGCAGCCCAACCCCGGGACTAGACACAGATACGCAGTATTTT.

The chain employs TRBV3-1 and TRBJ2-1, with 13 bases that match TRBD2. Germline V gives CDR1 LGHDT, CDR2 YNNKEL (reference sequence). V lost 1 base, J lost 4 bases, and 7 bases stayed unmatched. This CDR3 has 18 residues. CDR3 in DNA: TGTGCCAGCAGCCAAGTTACTAGCGGGGGGGCCGTATACAATGAGCAGTTCTTC. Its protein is CASSQVTSGGAVYNEQFF.

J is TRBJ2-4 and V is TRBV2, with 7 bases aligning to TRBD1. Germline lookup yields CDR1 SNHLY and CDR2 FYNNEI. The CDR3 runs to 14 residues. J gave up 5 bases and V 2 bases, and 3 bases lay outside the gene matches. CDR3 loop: CASSEIGGQNIQYF. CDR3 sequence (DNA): TGTGCCAGCAGTGAAATAGGGGGCCAAAACATTCAGTACTTC. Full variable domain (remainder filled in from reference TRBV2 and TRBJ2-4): EPEVTQTPSHQVTQMGQEVILRCVPISNHLYFYWYRQILGQKVEFLVSFYNNEISEKSEIFDDQFSVERPDGSNFTLKIRSTKLEDSAMYFCASSEIGGQNIQYFGAGTRLSVL.

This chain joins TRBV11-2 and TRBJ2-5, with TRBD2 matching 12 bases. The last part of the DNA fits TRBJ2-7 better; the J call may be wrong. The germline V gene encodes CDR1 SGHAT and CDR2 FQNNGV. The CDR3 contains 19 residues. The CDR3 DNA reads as TGTGCCAGCAGCTTGGCTCGTAGGAGGACTAGCGGGACTTACTACGAGCAGTACTTC. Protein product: CASSLARRRTSGTYYEQYF.

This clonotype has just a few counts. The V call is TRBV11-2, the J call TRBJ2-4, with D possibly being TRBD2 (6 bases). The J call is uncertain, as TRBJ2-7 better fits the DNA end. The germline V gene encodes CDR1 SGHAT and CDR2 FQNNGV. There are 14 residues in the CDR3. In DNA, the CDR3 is TGTGCCAGCAGCCTCCGACCGGGACTTTACGAGCAGTACTTC. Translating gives CASSLRPGLYEQYF.

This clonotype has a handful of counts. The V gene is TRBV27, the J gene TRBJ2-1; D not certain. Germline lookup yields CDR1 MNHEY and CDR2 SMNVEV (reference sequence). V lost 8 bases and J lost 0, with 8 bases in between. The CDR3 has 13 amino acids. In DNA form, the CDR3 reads TGTGCCAGCGCAATTAGCTCCTACAATGAGCAGTTCTTC. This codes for CASAISSYNEQFF.

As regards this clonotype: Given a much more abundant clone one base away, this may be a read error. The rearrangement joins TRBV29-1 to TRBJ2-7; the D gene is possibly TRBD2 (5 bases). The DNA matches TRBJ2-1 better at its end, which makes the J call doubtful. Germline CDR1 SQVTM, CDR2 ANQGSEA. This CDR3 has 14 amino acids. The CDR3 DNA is TGCAGCGTTGAAGATGTACGGGGAAAGGAGACCCAGTTCTTC. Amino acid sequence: CSVEDVRGKETQFF.

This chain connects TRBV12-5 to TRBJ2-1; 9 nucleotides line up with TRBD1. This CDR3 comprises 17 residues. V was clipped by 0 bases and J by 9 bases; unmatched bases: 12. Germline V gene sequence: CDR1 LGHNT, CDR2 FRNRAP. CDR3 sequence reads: CASGLVLGLDRGTEQFF. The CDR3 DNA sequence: TGTGCTAGTGGTTTGGTACTTGGGCTGGACAGGGGAACTGAGCAGTTCTTC.

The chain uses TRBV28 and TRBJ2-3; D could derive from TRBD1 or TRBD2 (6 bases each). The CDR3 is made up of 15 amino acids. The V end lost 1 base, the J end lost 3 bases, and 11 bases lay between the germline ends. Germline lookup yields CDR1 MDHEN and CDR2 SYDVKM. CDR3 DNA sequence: TGTGCCAGCAGTTTATCTCAGGGGAGGACAGATACGCAGTATTTT. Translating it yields CASSLSQGRTDTQYF.

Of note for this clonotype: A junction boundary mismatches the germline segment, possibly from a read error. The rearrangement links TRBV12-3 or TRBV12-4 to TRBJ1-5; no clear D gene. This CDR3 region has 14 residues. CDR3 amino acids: CASSFGQFNQPRHF. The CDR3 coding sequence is TGTGCCAGCAGTTTCGGTCAGTTCAATCAGCCCCGGCATTTT.

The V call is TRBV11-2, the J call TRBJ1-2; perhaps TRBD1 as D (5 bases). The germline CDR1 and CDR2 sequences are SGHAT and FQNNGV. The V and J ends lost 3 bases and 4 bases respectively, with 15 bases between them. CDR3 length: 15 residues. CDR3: CASSFNNRQSYGYTF. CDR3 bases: TGTGCCAGCAGCTTTAACAACAGGCAGAGCTATGGCTACACCTTC.

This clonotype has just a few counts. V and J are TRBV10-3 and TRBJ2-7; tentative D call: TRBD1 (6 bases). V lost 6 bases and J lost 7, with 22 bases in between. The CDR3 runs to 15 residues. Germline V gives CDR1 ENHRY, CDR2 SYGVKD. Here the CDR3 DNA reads TGTGCCATCAGCCCGACAGGCGTATCCTACAATGAGCAGTACTTC. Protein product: CAISPTGVSYNEQYF.

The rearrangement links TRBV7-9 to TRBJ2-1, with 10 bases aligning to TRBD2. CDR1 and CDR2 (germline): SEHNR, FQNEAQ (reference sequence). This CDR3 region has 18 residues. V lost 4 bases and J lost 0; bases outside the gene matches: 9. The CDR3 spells CASSSSSGSVSSYNEQFF. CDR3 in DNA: TGTGCCAGCAGCTCATCTAGCGGGAGCGTCAGCTCCTACAATGAGCAGTTCTTC.

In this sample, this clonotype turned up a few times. The DNA for the CDR3 is TGCAGTGCTATTCCCTTTAGCGGGGCTAGCTCCTACGAGCAGTACTTC. Translation: CSAIPFSGASSYEQYF. The chain couples TRBV20-1 to TRBJ2-7; TRBD2 aligns across 8 bases. The V gene's germline CDR1 is DFQATT and CDR2 SNEGSKA (reference sequence). There are 16 residues in the CDR3. Losses at the gene ends were 4 bases for V and 0 bases for J; bases not matched to a gene: 11.

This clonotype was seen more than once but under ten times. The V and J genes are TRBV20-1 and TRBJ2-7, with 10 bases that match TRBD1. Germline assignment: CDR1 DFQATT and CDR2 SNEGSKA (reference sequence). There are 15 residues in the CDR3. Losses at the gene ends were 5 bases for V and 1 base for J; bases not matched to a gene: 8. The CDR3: CSARSPGQGSYEQYF. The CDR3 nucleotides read TGCAGTGCTCGATCTCCGGGACAGGGGTCCTACGAGCAGTACTTC.

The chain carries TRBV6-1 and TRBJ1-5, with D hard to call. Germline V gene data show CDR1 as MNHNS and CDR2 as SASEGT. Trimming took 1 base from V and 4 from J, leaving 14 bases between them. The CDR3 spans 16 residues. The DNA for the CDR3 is TGTGCCAGCAGTGAAGGAGGGAGGCAGACAAATCAGCCCCAGCATTTT. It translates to CASSEGGRQTNQPQHF.

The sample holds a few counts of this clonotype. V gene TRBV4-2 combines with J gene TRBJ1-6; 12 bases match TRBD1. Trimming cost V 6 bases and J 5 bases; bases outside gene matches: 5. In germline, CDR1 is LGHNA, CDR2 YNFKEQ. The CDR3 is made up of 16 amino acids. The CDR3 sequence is CASRGQGANNNSPLHF. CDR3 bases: TGTGCCAGCAGGGGACAGGGGGCGAACAATAATTCACCCCTCCACTTT.

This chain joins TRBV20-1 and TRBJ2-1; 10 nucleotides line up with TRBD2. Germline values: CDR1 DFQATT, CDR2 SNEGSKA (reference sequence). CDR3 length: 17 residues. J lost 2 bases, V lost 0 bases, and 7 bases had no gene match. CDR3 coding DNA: TGCAGTGCTAGAGATCTGCTAGCGGGAGTCCCCTACAATGAGCAGTTCTTC. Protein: CSARDLLAGVPYNEQFF.

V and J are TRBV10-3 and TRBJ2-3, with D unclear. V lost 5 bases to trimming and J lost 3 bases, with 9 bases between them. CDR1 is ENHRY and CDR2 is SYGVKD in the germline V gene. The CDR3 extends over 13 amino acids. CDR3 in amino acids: CAISLFGTDTQYF. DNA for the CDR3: TGTGCCATCAGTCTATTTGGAACAGATACGCAGTATTTT.

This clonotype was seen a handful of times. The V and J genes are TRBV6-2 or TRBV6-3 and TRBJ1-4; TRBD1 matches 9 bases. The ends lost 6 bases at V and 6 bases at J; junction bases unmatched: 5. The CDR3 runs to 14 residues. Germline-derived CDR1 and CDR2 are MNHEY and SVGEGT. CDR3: CASSCRQGDEKLFF. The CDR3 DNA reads TGTGCCAGCAGCTGCAGACAGGGGGATGAAAAACTGTTTTTT.

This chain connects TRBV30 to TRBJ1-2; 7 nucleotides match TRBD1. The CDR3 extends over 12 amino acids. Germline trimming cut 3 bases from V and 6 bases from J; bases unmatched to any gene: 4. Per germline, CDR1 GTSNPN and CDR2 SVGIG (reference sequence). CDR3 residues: CAWRTGPDGYTF. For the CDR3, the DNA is TGTGCCTGGAGGACAGGGCCGGATGGCTACACCTTC.

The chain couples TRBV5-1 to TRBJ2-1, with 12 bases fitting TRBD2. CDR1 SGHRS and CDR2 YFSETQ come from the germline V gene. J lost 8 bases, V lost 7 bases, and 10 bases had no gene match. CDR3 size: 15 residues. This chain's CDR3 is CASSGLAGLMDEQFF. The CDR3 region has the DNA TGCGCCAGCTCCGGACTAGCGGGGCTGATGGATGAGCAGTTCTTC. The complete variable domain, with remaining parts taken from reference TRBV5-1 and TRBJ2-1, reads KAGVTQTPRYLIKTRGQQVTLSCSPISGHRSVSWYQQTPGQGLQFLFEYFSETQRNKGNFPGRFSGRQFSNSRSEMNVSTLELGDSALYLCASSGLAGLMDEQFFGPGTRLTVL.

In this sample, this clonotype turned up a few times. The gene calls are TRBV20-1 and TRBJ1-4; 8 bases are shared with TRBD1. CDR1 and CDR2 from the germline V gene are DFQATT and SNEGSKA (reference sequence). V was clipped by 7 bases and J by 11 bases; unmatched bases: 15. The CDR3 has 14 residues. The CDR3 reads CSGRTRQGWGKLFF. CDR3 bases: TGCAGTGGGAGGACTCGACAGGGGTGGGGGAAACTGTTTTTT.

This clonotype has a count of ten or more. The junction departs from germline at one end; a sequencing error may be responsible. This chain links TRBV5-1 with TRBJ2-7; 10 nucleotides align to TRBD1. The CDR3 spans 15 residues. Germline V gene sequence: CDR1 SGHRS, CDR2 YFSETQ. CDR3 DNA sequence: TGTGCCAGCAGTTTACGGGACAGGGGATCCTACGAGCAGTACTTC. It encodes CASSLRDRGSYEQYF.

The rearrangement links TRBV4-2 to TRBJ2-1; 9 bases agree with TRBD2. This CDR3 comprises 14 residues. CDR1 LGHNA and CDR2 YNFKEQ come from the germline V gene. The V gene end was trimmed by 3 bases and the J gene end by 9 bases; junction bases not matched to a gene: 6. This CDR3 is CASSQAGGQTEQFF. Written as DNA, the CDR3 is TGTGCCAGCAGCCAGGCGGGGGGGCAAACTGAGCAGTTCTTC.

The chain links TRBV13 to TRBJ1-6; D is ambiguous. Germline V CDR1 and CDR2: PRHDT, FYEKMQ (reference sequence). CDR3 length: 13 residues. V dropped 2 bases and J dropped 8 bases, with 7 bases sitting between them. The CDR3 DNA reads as TGTGCCAGCAGCTTAAAACGTGATTCACCCCTCCACTTT. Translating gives CASSLKRDSPLHF.

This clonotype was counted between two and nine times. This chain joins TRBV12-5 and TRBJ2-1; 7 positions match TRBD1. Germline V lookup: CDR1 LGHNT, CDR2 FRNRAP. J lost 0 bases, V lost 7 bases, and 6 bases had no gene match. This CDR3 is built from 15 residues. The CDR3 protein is CASESDRNSYNEQFF. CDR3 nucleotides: TGTGCTAGTGAATCGGACAGGAACTCCTACAATGAGCAGTTCTTC.

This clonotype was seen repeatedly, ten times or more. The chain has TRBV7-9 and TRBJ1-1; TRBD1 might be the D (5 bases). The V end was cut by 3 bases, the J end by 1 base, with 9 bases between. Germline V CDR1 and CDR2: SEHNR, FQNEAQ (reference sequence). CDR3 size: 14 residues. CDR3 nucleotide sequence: TGTGCCAGCAGCTTGGACCAGGGGAACACTGAAGCTTTCTTT. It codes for CASSLDQGNTEAFF.

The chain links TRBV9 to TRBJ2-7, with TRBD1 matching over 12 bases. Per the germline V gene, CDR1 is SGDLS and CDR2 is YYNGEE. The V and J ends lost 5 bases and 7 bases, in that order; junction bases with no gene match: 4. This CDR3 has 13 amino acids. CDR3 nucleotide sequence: TGTGCCAGCAGAGGGACAGGGGGCAATGAGCAGTACTTC. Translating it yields CASRGTGGNEQYF.

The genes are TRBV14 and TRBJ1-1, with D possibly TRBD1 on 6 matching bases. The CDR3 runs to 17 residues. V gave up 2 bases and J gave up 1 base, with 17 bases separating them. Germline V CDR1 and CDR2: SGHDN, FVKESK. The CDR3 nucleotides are TGTGCCAGCAGCCAAAGGAAAACAGGGATCCGGAACACTGAAGCTTTCTTT. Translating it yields CASSQRKTGIRNTEAFF.